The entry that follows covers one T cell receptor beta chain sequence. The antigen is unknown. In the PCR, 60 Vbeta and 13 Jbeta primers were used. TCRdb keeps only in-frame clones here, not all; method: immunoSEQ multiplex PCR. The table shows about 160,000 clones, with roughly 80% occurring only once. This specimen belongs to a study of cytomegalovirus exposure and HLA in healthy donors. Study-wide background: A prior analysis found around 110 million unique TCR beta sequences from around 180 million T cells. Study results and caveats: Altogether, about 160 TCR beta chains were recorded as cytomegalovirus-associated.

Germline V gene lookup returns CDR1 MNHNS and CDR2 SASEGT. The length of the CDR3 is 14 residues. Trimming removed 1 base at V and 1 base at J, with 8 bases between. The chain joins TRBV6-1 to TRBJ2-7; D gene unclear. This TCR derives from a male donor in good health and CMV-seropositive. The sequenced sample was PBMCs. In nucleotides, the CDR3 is TGTGCCAGCAGTGAAGACCGCCAGTCCTACGAGCAGTACTTC. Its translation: CASSEDRQSYEQYF.